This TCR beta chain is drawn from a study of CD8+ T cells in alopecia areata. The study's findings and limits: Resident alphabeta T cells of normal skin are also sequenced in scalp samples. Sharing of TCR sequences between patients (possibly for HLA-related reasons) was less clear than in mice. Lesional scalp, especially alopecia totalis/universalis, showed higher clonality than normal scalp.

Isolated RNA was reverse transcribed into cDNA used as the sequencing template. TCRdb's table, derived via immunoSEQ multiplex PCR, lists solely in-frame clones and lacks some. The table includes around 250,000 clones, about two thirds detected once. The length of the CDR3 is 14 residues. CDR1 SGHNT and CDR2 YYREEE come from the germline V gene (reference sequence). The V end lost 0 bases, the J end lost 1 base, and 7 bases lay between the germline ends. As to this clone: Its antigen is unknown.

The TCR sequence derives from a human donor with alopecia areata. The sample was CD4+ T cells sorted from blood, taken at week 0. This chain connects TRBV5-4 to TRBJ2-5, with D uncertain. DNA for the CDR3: TGTGCCAGCAGCTTGGGGGGTCCCCAAGAGACCCAGTACTTC. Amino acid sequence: CASSLGGPQETQYF.